Listed below are T cell receptor beta chains from one sample, sequenced in a study of cytomegalovirus exposure and HLA in healthy donors. Repertoires were generated with immunoSEQ multiplex PCR, while TCRdb's copy carries only in-frame clones and drops some. The repertoire has 100,000 to 150,000 clones, 80% of them found once; the top ten carry 1%. Input material: PBMCs. All receptors derive from a man in his forties in good health and CMV-seronegative. Both conserved end residues are part of each CDR3. Fields, in order: clone size, D gene, V gene, J gene, CDR3 protein, CDR3 DNA. D genes are given only for firm matches. Rows give clone size only sometimes, using once, few, many, or a class for an expanded clone.

NA	NA	TRBV4-1	TRBJ2-2	CASSQDRVATGELFF	TGCGCCAGCAGCCAAGATCGAGTAGCAACCGGGGAGCTGTTTTTT
NA	NA	TRBV2	TRBJ2-3	CASSWGEPDTQYF	TGTGCCAGCAGTTGGGGGGAACCAGATACGCAGTATTTT
NA	NA	TRBV2	TRBJ2-5	CARRGTGETQYF	TGTGCCAGGCGGGGTACCGGGGAGACCCAGTACTTC
NA	TRBD2	TRBV5-1	TRBJ2-1	CASSLEPSGSGSYNEQFF	TGCGCCAGCAGCTTGGAGCCTAGCGGGAGTGGCTCCTACAATGAGCAGTTCTTC
NA	TRBD1	TRBV29-1	TRBJ1-1	CSVETGVNTEAFF	TGCAGCGTTGAAACAGGGGTGAACACTGAAGCTTTCTTT
NA	TRBD2	TRBV5-1	TRBJ2-3	CASSLWVAGSTDTQYF	TGCGCCAGCAGCTTGTGGGTAGCGGGGTCCACAGATACGCAGTATTTT
NA	TRBD1	TRBV6-5	TRBJ1-1	CASSYSTGGWLAFF	TGTGCCAGCAGTTACTCCACAGGGGGATGGTTGGCTTTCTTT
NA	NA	TRBV19	TRBJ1-5	CASSIGTTNQPQHF	TGTGCCAGTAGTATTGGGACAACTAATCAGCCCCAGCATTTT
once	NA	TRBV7-2	TRBJ2-7	CASSLQRSYSYEQYF	TGTGCCAGCAGCTTGCAAAGATCCTACTCCTACGAGCAGTACTTC
NA	TRBD1	TRBV27	TRBJ1-2	CASSFRAGGAGDYGYTF	TGTGCCAGCAGTTTTCGGGCAGGGGGCGCGGGAGACTATGGCTACACCTTC
NA	NA	TRBV30	TRBJ2-5	CAWSVQPRETQYF	TGTGCCTGGAGTGTACAACCTAGGGAGACCCAGTACTTC
few	NA	TRBV5-1	TRBJ2-6	CASSLPGLGGANVLTF	TGCGCCAGCAGCTTGCCGGGGTTGGGTGGGGCCAACGTCCTGACTTTC
NA	NA	TRBV18	TRBJ1-4	CASSPARNEKLFF	TGTGCCAGCTCACCAGCTAGAAATGAAAAACTGTTTTTT
NA	TRBD1	TRBV5-5	TRBJ2-2	CASSFEYRGRSGELFF	TGTGCCAGCAGCTTCGAATACAGGGGGCGAAGCGGGGAGCTGTTTTTT
NA	NA	TRBV7-2	TRBJ2-7	CASSPPGLAYEQYF	TGTGCCAGCAGTCCCCCGGGACTCGCCTACGAGCAGTACTTC
NA	TRBD1	TRBV30	TRBJ2-7	CASTTGTGDYEQYF	TGTGCCTCGACCACCGGGACAGGGGATTACGAGCAGTACTTC
NA	NA	TRBV7-8	TRBJ1-5	CASSYVAQNQPQHF	TGTGCCAGCAGCTACGTGGCACAGAATCAGCCCCAGCATTTT
NA	NA	TRBV6-6	TRBJ1-2	CASSTGSLLHYGYTF	TGTGCCAGCAGTACAGGGTCCCTTCTCCATTATGGCTACACCTTC
NA	NA	TRBV7-9	TRBJ1-2	CASSLEAGTYGYTF	TGTGCCAGCAGCTTAGAGGCAGGAACCTATGGCTACACCTTC
few	NA	TRBV27	TRBJ1-4	CASSGEPSYEKLFF	TGTGCCAGCAGTGGTGAGCCGTCATATGAAAAACTGTTTTTT
NA	TRBD1	TRBV28	TRBJ2-7	CATRTGVHYEQYF	TGTGCCACCAGGACAGGGGTTCACTACGAGCAGTACTTC
few	TRBD1	TRBV6-6	TRBJ1-1	CASSPGQGTEAFF	TGTGCCAGCAGTCCCGGACAGGGCACTGAAGCTTTCTTT
NA	NA	TRBV7-2	TRBJ2-3	CASSLEWRDTQYF	TGTGCCAGCAGCTTAGAATGGAGAGATACGCAGTATTTT
few	TRBD1	TRBV2	TRBJ1-2	CASSRQGDYGYTF	TGTGCCAGCAGTCGACAGGGCGACTATGGCTACACCTTC
NA	NA	TRBV30	TRBJ2-7	CAWSAQGYEQYF	TGTGCCTGGAGTGCTCAGGGTTACGAGCAGTACTTC
NA	NA	TRBV19	TRBJ2-5	CASQRQRGQETQYF	TGTGCCAGCCAGCGACAGCGAGGACAAGAGACCCAGTACTTC
NA	NA	TRBV2	TRBJ2-3	CASSDLGGTDTQYF	TGTGCCAGCAGTGATTTAGGGGGCACAGATACGCAGTATTTT
NA	TRBD2	TRBV2	TRBJ2-5	CASHSGSGETQYF	TGTGCCAGCCATAGCGGGAGCGGGGAGACCCAGTACTTC
NA	NA	TRBV28	TRBJ1-2	CASSLLNSNYGYTF	TGTGCCAGCAGTTTACTTAACAGTAACTATGGCTACACCTTC
NA	TRBD1	TRBV6-1	TRBJ2-1	CASRGDRGILEQFF	TGTGCCAGCCGGGGGGACAGGGGGATTCTTGAGCAGTTCTTC
NA	TRBD1	TRBV4-1	TRBJ1-6	CASSRRQGEGSPLHF	TGCGCCAGCAGCCGGAGACAGGGGGAAGGTTCACCCCTCCACTTT
NA	NA	TRBV7-9	TRBJ2-5	CASSPSLSQETQYF	TGTGCCAGCAGCCCATCACTCTCACAAGAGACCCAGTACTTC
NA	TRBD2	TRBV5-1	TRBJ2-5	CASGPTSGRLETQYF	TGCGCCAGCGGACCGACTAGCGGGAGATTGGAGACCCAGTACTTC
few	NA	TRBV6-4	TRBJ1-4	CASNDLGKIATNEKLFF	TGTGCCAGCAACGATTTGGGCAAGATTGCAACTAATGAAAAACTGTTTTTT
NA	NA	TRBV7-2	TRBJ2-7	CASSPFSSGGLEQYF	TGTGCCAGCAGCCCCTTCTCGAGCGGCGGGTTAGAGCAGTACTTC
NA	NA	TRBV28	TRBJ1-4	CASRVANEKLFF	TGTGCCAGCCGGGTAGCTAATGAAAAACTGTTTTTT
once	TRBD1	TRBV28	TRBJ1-1	CASSFRTGVTAEAFF	TGTGCCAGCAGTTTCCGGACAGGGGTGACAGCTGAAGCTTTCTTT
NA	TRBD2	TRBV7-9	TRBJ2-3	CASSRVAGTTDTQYF	TGTGCCAGCAGCCGAGTAGCGGGAACCACAGATACGCAGTATTTT
few	TRBD1	TRBV30	TRBJ1-4	CAWSVGTAANEKLFF	TGTGCCTGGAGTGTCGGGACAGCAGCTAATGAAAAACTGTTTTTT
NA	NA	TRBV6-1	TRBJ2-7	CASSEQGEQYF	TGTGCCAGCAGTGAACAGGGGGAGCAGTACTTC
NA	NA	TRBV2	TRBJ1-2	CASSETAKRDGYTF	TGTGCCAGCAGCGAAACAGCAAAACGAGATGGCTACACCTTC
NA	TRBD1	TRBV5-1	TRBJ2-3	CASSLAVRGAGGLDTQYF	TGCGCCAGCAGCTTGGCCGTGCGTGGGGCAGGGGGTCTGGATACGCAGTATTTT
NA	TRBD1	TRBV9	TRBJ2-7	CASSIGQGDPYEQYF	TGTGCCAGCAGCATTGGACAGGGGGATCCATACGAGCAGTACTTC
NA	TRBD1	TRBV10-3	TRBJ2-7	CAISADQGAGNYEQYF	TGTGCCATCAGTGCCGACCAGGGGGCTGGAAACTACGAGCAGTACTTC
NA	TRBD1	TRBV5-1	TRBJ1-4	CASSLFPTGATNEKLFF	TGCGCCAGCAGCTTGTTCCCGACAGGGGCAACTAATGAAAAACTGTTTTTT
few	NA	TRBV2	TRBJ1-5	CASSPTGPRQPQHF	TGTGCCAGCAGTCCGACAGGCCCCAGGCAGCCCCAGCATTTT
NA	TRBD1	TRBV7-9	TRBJ1-4	CASSSTGVYEKLFF	TGTGCCAGCAGCTCCACAGGGGTTTATGAAAAACTGTTTTTT
NA	NA	TRBV7-8	TRBJ2-1	CASSLRRDPSYNEQFF	TGTGCCAGCAGCTTAAGGCGGGACCCCTCCTACAATGAGCAGTTCTTC
NA	TRBD1	TRBV28	TRBJ1-4	CASSPGQGREKLFF	TGTGCCAGCAGTCCGGGACAGGGGAGGGAAAAACTGTTTTTT